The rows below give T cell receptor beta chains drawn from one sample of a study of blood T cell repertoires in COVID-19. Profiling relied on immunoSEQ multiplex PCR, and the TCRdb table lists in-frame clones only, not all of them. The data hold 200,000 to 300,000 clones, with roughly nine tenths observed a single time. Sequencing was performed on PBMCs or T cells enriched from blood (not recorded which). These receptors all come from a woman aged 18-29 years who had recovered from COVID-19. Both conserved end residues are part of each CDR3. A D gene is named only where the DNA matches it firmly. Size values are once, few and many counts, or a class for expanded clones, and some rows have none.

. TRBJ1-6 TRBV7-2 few CASSQWTVYNSPLHF TGTGCCAGCAGCCAATGGACAGTCTATAATTCACCCCTCCACTTT
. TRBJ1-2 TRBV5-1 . CASSLERGGGYGYTF TGCGCCAGCAGCTTGGAACGGGGAGGAGGCTATGGCTACACCTTC
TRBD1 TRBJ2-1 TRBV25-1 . CASSVRGPVVNEQFF TGTGCCAGCAGTGTCAGGGGGCCTGTTGTAAATGAGCAGTTCTTC
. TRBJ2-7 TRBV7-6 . CASSGPDGAYEQYF TGTGCCAGCTCCGGCCCAGACGGAGCGTACGAGCAGTACTTC
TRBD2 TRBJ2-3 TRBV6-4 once CASSVSGGPTDTQYF TGTGCCAGCAGTGTTAGCGGGGGCCCCACAGATACGCAGTATTTT
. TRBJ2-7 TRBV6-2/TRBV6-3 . CASSYIGQKVNEQYF TGTGCCAGCAGTTACATCGGACAGAAGGTCAACGAGCAGTACTTC
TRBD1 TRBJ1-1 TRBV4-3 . CASSQDYRGAEAFF TGCGCCAGCAGCCAAGATTACAGGGGGGCTGAAGCTTTCTTT
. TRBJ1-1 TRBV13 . CASSPRAGNGVTEAFF TGTGCCAGCAGCCCCAGAGCGGGAAATGGGGTCACTGAAGCTTTCTTT
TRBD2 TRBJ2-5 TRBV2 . CASSEVEGRGQETQYF TGTGCCAGCAGTGAAGTGGAAGGGAGGGGCCAAGAGACCCAGTACTTC
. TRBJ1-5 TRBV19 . CASSNGGDQPQHF TGTGCCAGTAGTAATGGAGGGGATCAGCCCCAGCATTTT
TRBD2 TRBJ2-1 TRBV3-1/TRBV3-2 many CASGTWTSGRTNNEQFF TGTGCCAGCGGAACATGGACTAGCGGGAGGACTAACAATGAGCAGTTCTTC
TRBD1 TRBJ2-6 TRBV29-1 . CSVVRTGADSGANVLTF TGCAGCGTTGTTAGGACAGGGGCCGACTCTGGGGCCAACGTCCTGACTTTC
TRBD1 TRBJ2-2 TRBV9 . CASSVGQGANTGELFF TGTGCCAGCAGCGTCGGACAGGGGGCGAACACCGGGGAGCTGTTTTTT
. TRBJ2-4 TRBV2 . CAIRSQGLAKNIQYF TGTGCCATACGAAGTCAGGGTCTGGCCAAAAACATTCAGTACTTC
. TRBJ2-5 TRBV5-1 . CASTQPPQETQYF TGCGCCTCCACACAGCCGCCACAAGAGACCCAGTACTTC
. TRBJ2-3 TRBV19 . CACSRTLRTDTQYF TGTGCCTGCTCTAGAACTCTCCGAACAGATACGCAGTATTTT
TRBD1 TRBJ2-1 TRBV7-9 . CATYWTGQNNEQFF TGTGCCACCTACTGGACAGGCCAAAACAATGAGCAGTTCTTC
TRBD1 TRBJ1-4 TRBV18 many CASSYDRDRDEKLFF TGTGCCAGCTCCTACGACCGGGACAGGGACGAAAAACTGTTTTTT
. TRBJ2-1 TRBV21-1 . CASSNRPTGGWIYEQFF TGTGCCAGCAGCAATCGTCCAACAGGCGGCTGGATCTATGAGCAGTTCTTC
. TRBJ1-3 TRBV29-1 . CSVVDRPSGNTIYF TGCAGCGTTGTTGACAGACCCTCTGGAAACACCATATATTTT
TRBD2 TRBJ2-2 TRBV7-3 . CASSGTSVSNTGELFF TGTGCCAGCAGCGGGACTAGCGTATCGAACACCGGGGAGCTGTTTTTT
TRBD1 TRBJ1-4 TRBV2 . CAGKTGGAEEKLFF TGTGCCGGAAAAACAGGGGGCGCGGAAGAAAAACTGTTTTTT
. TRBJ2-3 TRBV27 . CASSFLEGTDTQYF TGTGCCAGCAGTTTCCTAGAAGGCACAGATACGCAGTATTTT
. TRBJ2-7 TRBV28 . CASSPKRISYEQYF TGTGCCAGCAGTCCTAAGCGGATCTCCTACGAGCAGTACTTC
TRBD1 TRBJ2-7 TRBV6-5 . CASRTGGVYEQYF TGTGCCAGCAGGACAGGGGGTGTGTACGAGCAGTACTTC
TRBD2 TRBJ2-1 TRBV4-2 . CASSQGGGRSSYNEQFF TGTGCCAGCAGCCAAGGTGGCGGGAGGAGCTCCTACAATGAGCAGTTCTTC
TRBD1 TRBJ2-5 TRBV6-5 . CASRPRQGRRETQYF TGTGCCAGCAGGCCTAGACAGGGGAGGCGGGAGACCCAGTACTTC
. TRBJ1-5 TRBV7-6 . CASSLGDGNQPQHF TGTGCCAGCAGCTTAGGCGATGGCAATCAGCCCCAGCATTTT
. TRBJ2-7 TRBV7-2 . CASSLVRGAYNEQYF TGTGCCAGCAGCCTCGTACGGGGGGCCTACAACGAGCAGTACTTC
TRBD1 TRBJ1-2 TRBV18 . CASSRSGTEGGYTF TGTGCCAGCTCCCGCTCCGGGACAGAAGGGGGCTACACCTTC
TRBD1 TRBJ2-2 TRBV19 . CASSRSPGGAGELFF TGTGCCAGTAGTCGGTCCCCAGGGGGTGCCGGGGAGCTGTTTTTT
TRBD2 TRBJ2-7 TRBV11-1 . CASSFQLAGRALQYF TGTGCCAGCAGCTTCCAACTAGCGGGAAGAGCATTACAGTACTTC
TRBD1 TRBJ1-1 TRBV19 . CASSRLQGLNTEAFF TGTGCCAGTAGTAGATTACAGGGGTTGAACACTGAAGCTTTCTTT
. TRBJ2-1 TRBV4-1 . CASSPSKAWNEQFF TGCGCCAGCAGTCCATCAAAAGCCTGGAATGAGCAGTTCTTC
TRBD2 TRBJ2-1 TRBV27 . CASSGTSRNEQFF TGTGCCAGCAGTGGGACTAGTCGGAATGAGCAGTTCTTC
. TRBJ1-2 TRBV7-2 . CASSLAGQGYGYTF TGTGCCAGCAGCTTAGCGGGGCAGGGATATGGCTACACCTTC
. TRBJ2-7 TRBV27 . CASTPGRPDEAFREQYF TGTGCCAGCACCCCGGGGAGACCCGACGAGGCCTTCCGGGAGCAGTACTTC
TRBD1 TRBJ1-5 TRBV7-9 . CASSVGGPGQPQHF TGTGCCAGCAGCGTAGGGGGCCCCGGGCAGCCCCAGCATTTT
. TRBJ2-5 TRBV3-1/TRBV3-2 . CASSQTGTRQVAQYF TGTGCCAGCAGCCAGACCGGGACACGGCAGGTGGCCCAGTACTTC
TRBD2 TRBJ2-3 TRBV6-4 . CASREAGGIPDTQYF TGTGCCAGCAGGGAAGCGGGAGGGATCCCAGATACGCAGTATTTT
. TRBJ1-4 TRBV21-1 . CARRTGSNEKLFF TGTGCCAGAAGGACGGGGAGTAATGAAAAACTGTTTTTT
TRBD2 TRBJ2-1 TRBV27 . CASSLSMGLAGDWVNEQFF TGTGCCAGCAGTTTATCGATGGGACTAGCGGGAGATTGGGTCAATGAGCAGTTCTTC
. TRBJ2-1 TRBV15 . CATSRGIRDTYYNEQFF TGTGCCACCAGCAGAGGTATCCGGGACACCTACTACAATGAGCAGTTCTTC
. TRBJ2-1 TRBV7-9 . CASSLETGRNEQFF TGTGCCAGCAGCTTAGAAACAGGTCGCAATGAGCAGTTCTTC
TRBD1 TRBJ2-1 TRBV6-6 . CASSRLDRVVNNEQFF TGTGCCAGCAGTCGACTCGACAGGGTAGTTAACAATGAGCAGTTCTTC
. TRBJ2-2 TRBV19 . CASSWGPNTGELFF TGTGCCAGTAGTTGGGGGCCGAACACCGGGGAGCTGTTTTTT
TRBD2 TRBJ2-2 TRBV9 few CASSVGTSGATGELFF TGTGCCAGCAGCGTTGGGACTAGCGGAGCCACCGGGGAGCTGTTTTTT
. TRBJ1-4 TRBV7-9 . CASSLDQGNEKLFF TGTGCCAGCAGCTTAGATCAGGGTAATGAAAAACTGTTTTTT
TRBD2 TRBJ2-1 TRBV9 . CASSEEELAGDNEQFF TGTGCCAGCAGCGAGGAGGAACTAGCGGGGGACAATGAGCAGTTCTTC
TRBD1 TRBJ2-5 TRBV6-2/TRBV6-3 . CASSIMRGLETQYF TGTGCCAGCAGCATCATGAGGGGGCTGGAGACCCAGTACTTC
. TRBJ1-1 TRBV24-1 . CATSGNGRKNTEAFF TGTGCCACCAGCGGGAACGGACGCAAGAACACTGAAGCTTTCTTT
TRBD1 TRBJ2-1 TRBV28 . CASRQGGLGEQFF TGTGCCAGCAGACAGGGGGGACTGGGTGAGCAGTTCTTC
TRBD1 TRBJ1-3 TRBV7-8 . CASSLAGQSGNTIYF TGTGCCAGCAGCTTAGCGGGACAGTCTGGAAACACCATATATTTT
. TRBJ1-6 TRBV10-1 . CASSEQYNSPLHF TGCGCCAGCAGTGAACAGTATAATTCACCCCTCCACTTT
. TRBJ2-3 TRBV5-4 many CASSRDAGGTQYF TGTGCCAGCAGCCGGGACGCCGGGGGTACGCAGTATTTT